The 32 T cell receptor beta chains reported below all come from one sample, sequenced in a study of cytomegalovirus exposure and HLA in healthy donors. The primer mix had 60 Vbeta and 13 Jbeta primers. The method was immunoSEQ multiplex PCR; TCRdb's version includes in-frame clones alone and lacks a portion of them. The sample shows 150,000 to 200,000 clones, roughly 85% of them seen only once. The sample consisted of PBMCs. These receptors were taken from a young man in good health and CMV-seropositive.

J is TRBJ2-3 and V is TRBV5-1; 8 nucleotides line up with TRBD1. Trimming took 3 bases from V and 6 from J; bases not matched to a gene: 3. Germline V gives CDR1 SGHRS, CDR2 YFSETQ. This CDR3 comprises 13 residues. CDR3 bases: TGCGCCAGCAGCTCGGACAGGGTCGATACGCAGTATTTT. As protein: CASSSDRVDTQYF.

The chain carries TRBV5-1 and TRBJ1-1; the D gene is possibly TRBD1 (6 bases). CDR1 and CDR2 (germline): SGHRS, YFSETQ. The V end lost 4 bases, the J end lost 5 bases, and 15 bases lay between the germline ends. CDR3 length: 14 residues. The CDR3: CASSEPTGLTEAFF. The CDR3 DNA follows: TGCGCCAGCAGCGAACCCACAGGGTTGACTGAAGCTTTCTTT. Based on the CDR3 plus reference TRBV5-1 and TRBJ1-1, the full variable domain is KAGVTQTPRYLIKTRGQQVTLSCSPISGHRSVSWYQQTPGQGLQFLFEYFSETQRNKGNFPGRFSGRQFSNSRSEMNVSTLELGDSALYLCASSEPTGLTEAFFGQGTRLTVV.

The V gene is TRBV28, the J gene TRBJ1-5; D is ambiguous. In germline, CDR1 is MDHEN, CDR2 SYDVKM. The CDR3 sequence is 13 residues long. V was cut by 11 bases and J by 3 bases, with 14 bases left in between. CDR3 coding DNA: TGTGCCGCCCTGCAGGCACCCAATCAGCCCCAGCATTTT. It translates to CAALQAPNQPQHF.

J is TRBJ2-5 and V is TRBV10-3; no definite D call. Deletions cut 2 bases from V and 2 bases from J, with 12 bases between. CDR1 ENHRY and CDR2 SYGVKD come from the germline V gene. The CDR3 length is 15 residues. The CDR3 region has the DNA TGTGCCATCAGTGAGGGTTCCCAGGTACAAGAGACCCAGTACTTC. Its protein product is CAISEGSQVQETQYF.

The chain combines TRBV6-1 with TRBJ2-7; D uncertain. Trimming cost V 3 bases and J 1 base, with 16 bases left between them. Germline assignment: CDR1 MNHNS and CDR2 SASEGT. This CDR3 comprises 16 residues. The CDR3 loop reads CASSDPSRTVSYEQYF. CDR3 nucleotide sequence: TGTGCCAGCAGTGACCCCTCCCGCACGGTGTCCTACGAGCAGTACTTC.

This clone turned up a few times. The chain recombines TRBV4-2 with TRBJ2-1, with D possibly being TRBD2 (7 bases). Germline loops: CDR1 LGHNA, CDR2 YNFKEQ. This CDR3 has 16 residues. V was shortened by 4 bases and J by 6 bases, with 19 bases between the two germline ends. CDR3: CASSPAVVGGLNEQFF. The CDR3 DNA reads TGTGCCAGCAGCCCTGCCGTAGTGGGGGGGCTCAATGAGCAGTTCTTC.

The chain combines TRBV5-1 with TRBJ2-3; possibly TRBD2 for D (7 bases). Germline loops: CDR1 SGHRS, CDR2 YFSETQ. The CDR3 extends over 17 amino acids. V dropped 0 bases and J dropped 2 bases, with 16 bases sitting between them. As DNA, the CDR3 is TGCGCCAGCAGCTTGGGGATAGTGGGGGGGGCCACAGATACGCAGTATTTT. Its protein product is CASSLGIVGGATDTQYF. Combining the CDR3 with reference TRBV5-1 and TRBJ2-3 gives the whole variable domain KAGVTQTPRYLIKTRGQQVTLSCSPISGHRSVSWYQQTPGQGLQFLFEYFSETQRNKGNFPGRFSGRQFSNSRSEMNVSTLELGDSALYLCASSLGIVGGATDTQYFGPGTRLTVL.

The V gene is TRBV7-9, the J gene TRBJ1-1; D uncertain. This CDR3 comprises 16 residues. Deletions cut 4 bases from V and 3 bases from J, with 18 bases between. Germline CDR1 and CDR2: SEHNR and FQNEAQ (reference sequence). CDR3 sequence reads: CASSSPLNRIHTEAFF. DNA of the CDR3: TGTGCCAGCAGCTCGCCCCTCAACAGAATACACACTGAAGCTTTCTTT.

The chain recombines TRBV30 with TRBJ2-1; 9 nucleotides align to TRBD1. This CDR3 spans 13 amino acids. Trimming removed 5 bases from V and 6 bases from J; junction bases left unmatched: 5. CDR1 is GTSNPN and CDR2 is SVGIG in the germline V gene (reference sequence). In DNA form, the CDR3 reads TGTGCCTGGGAGATGGGACAGGGCAATGAGCAGTTCTTC. It yields the protein CAWEMGQGNEQFF.

This chain links TRBV11-2 with TRBJ2-6, with D possibly TRBD1 on 6 matching bases. From germline, CDR1 is SGHAT and CDR2 FQNNGV. The CDR3 contains 16 residues. V lost 1 base and J lost 2, with 9 bases in between. The CDR3 reads CASSLVGTPGANVLTF. The CDR3, as DNA: TGTGCCAGCAGCTTAGTAGGGACACCTGGGGCCAACGTCCTGACTTTC.

The chain links TRBV18 to TRBJ1-1; D is undetermined. CDR1 and CDR2 from the germline V gene are KGHSH and LQKENI. With 2 bases removed from V and 1 base from J, the gap between germline ends came to 5 bases. CDR3 length: 13 residues. CDR3 protein: CASSPRGNTEAFF. DNA for the CDR3: TGTGCCAGCTCACCAAGAGGGAACACTGAAGCTTTCTTT.

This clone was seen a handful of times. The chain employs TRBV6-5 and TRBJ2-5; tentatively, D is TRBD1 (5 bases). Deletions cut 6 bases from V and 5 bases from J, with 10 bases between. The CDR3 totals 12 residues. Germline V gene lookup returns CDR1 MNHEY and CDR2 SVGAGI. CDR3 in amino acids: CASSSPGETQYF. For the CDR3, the DNA is TGTGCCAGCAGCAGTCCAGGGGAGACCCAGTACTTC.

This sequence joins TRBV15 and TRBJ2-6, with a tentative D call TRBD2 (6 bases). Trimming left V 5 bases short and J 1 base short, with 9 bases between. CDR3 length: 15 amino acids. Germline loops: CDR1 LNHNV, CDR2 YYDKDF (reference sequence). For the CDR3, the DNA is TGTGCCACCAGCGGGGGACTGTCTGGGGCCAACGTCCTGACTTTC. Protein sequence: CATSGGLSGANVLTF.

The chain links TRBV30 to TRBJ2-3, with D tentatively TRBD1 (8 bases). In germline, CDR1 is GTSNPN, CDR2 SVGIG (reference sequence). This CDR3 region has 15 residues. V shed 4 bases and J shed 5 bases, with 19 bases lying between them. In DNA form, the CDR3 reads TGTGCCTGGAAAATAGGACAGGGAGGGGGAGATACGCAGTATTTT. It yields the protein CAWKIGQGGGDTQYF.

This clone was found once. The CDR3 reads CASSFGPMFSSGNTIYF. The CDR3 region has the DNA TGTGCCAGCAGCTTTGGGCCGATGTTTAGCTCTGGAAACACCATATATTTT. This chain uses TRBV5-5 with TRBJ1-3; D gene uncertain. CDR3 length: 17 amino acids. Trimming removed 2 bases from V and 0 bases from J, with 15 bases in between. Germline V gives CDR1 SGHKS, CDR2 YYEKEE (reference sequence).

V and J are TRBV9 and TRBJ2-2; 7 bases map to TRBD1. V lost 4 bases and J lost 1; bases outside the gene matches: 7. CDR1 is SGDLS, CDR2 YYNGEE, per germline. The CDR3 runs to 16 residues. The CDR3 reads CASSSIDRENTGELFF. In DNA form, the CDR3 reads TGTGCCAGCAGCTCTATCGACAGGGAGAACACCGGGGAGCTGTTTTTT. Supplemented by reference TRBV9 and TRBJ2-2, the full variable domain reads DSGVTQTPKHLITATGQRVTLRCSPRSGDLSVYWYQQSLDQGLQFLIQYYNGEERAKGNILERFSAQQFPDLHSELNLSSLELGDSALYFCASSSIDRENTGELFFGEGSRLTVL.

This rearrangement joins TRBV19 to TRBJ1-1; possible D gene TRBD1, 5 bases. The CDR3 consists of 12 residues. Between the trimmed V and J ends, which lost 5 bases and 5 bases, there was a span of 9 bases. Germline V gene lookup returns CDR1 LNHDA and CDR2 SQIVND (reference sequence). The CDR3 DNA sequence: TGTGCCAGTAGTTGGGGGGAAACTGAAGCTTTCTTT. This translates into CASSWGETEAFF.

The J gene is TRBJ1-1, the V gene TRBV21-1. TRBV21-1 is a pseudogene locus. The CDR3 is 16 amino acids. This chain's CDR3 is CASSKKGGEINTEAFF. For the CDR3, the DNA is TGTGCCAGCAGCAAAAAGGGAGGAGAAATTAACACTGAAGCTTTCTTT.

The chain employs TRBV11-2 and TRBJ2-7, with TRBD1 matching 9 bases. Per germline, CDR1 SGHAT and CDR2 FQNNGV. CDR3 length: 15 residues. J lost 3 bases, V lost 4 bases, and 7 bases had no gene match. The DNA for the CDR3 is TGTGCCAGCAGCTGGAGCCGGGACAGGGACTACGAGCAGTACTTC. This sequence encodes CASSWSRDRDYEQYF.

V and J are TRBV5-1 and TRBJ2-7; 7 bases are shared with TRBD1. V shed 5 bases, J shed 5 bases, and the junction held 7 bases outside the gene matches. The CDR3 consists of 13 residues. Germline V gene lookup returns CDR1 SGHRS and CDR2 YFSETQ. The DNA of the CDR3 is TGCGCCAGCAGACCGGGACAGACCAACGAGCAGTACTTC. It encodes CASRPGQTNEQYF.

The chain recombines TRBV7-6 with TRBJ2-2; D might be TRBD1 (6 bases). CDR3 length equals 19 residues. Trimming pared 5 bases from V and 3 bases from J, leaving 25 bases between. Germline assignment: CDR1 SGHVS and CDR2 FNYEAQ. The CDR3 DNA reads TGTGCCAGCAGCGGTCCGACAGGACCGTTCCCAGAACACACCGGGGAGCTGTTTTTT. Residues: CASSGPTGPFPEHTGELFF.

The V and J genes are TRBV30 and TRBJ1-4; D gene uncertain. CDR3 length equals 14 residues. Trimming pared 8 bases from V and 8 bases from J, leaving 21 bases between. Germline CDR1 reads GTSNPN; CDR2 reads SVGIG (reference sequence). The CDR3 nucleotides read TGTGCCGCAGGCGTATCTGGCCTGCAGGAAAAACTGTTTTTT. Protein product: CAAGVSGLQEKLFF. Full variable domain (rest looked up from reference TRBV30 and TRBJ1-4): SQTIHQWPATLVQPVGSPLSLECTVEGTSNPNLYWYRQAAGRGLQLLFYSVGIGQISSEVPQNLSASRPQDRQFILSSKKLLLSDSGFYLCAAGVSGLQEKLFFGSGTQLSVL.

Comments on this clone: Since no conserved phenylalanine or tryptophan closes the CDR3, a read error is the likely cause. V usage is TRBV10-3 and J usage is TRBJ1-6; no definite D call. Germline CDR1 is ENHRY and CDR2 is SYGVKD. This CDR3 comprises 14 residues. The V end was cut by 7 bases, the J end by 6 bases, with 13 bases between. The CDR3 protein is CAIIRSQPNSPLHL. The DNA of the CDR3 is TGTGCCATCATTAGGTCACAGCCTAATTCACCCCTCCACCTT.

The CDR3 DNA follows: TGTGCCAGCAGCCCCAAGGGGGGGACTACGAACACCGGGGAGCTGTTTTTT. Translated, it gives CASSPKGGTTNTGELFF. The chain recombines TRBV11-3 with TRBJ2-2; weak D call: TRBD2 (7 bases). CDR3 length: 17 amino acids. The V gene's germline CDR1 is SGHNT and CDR2 YENEEA. Between the trimmed V and J ends, which lost 5 bases and 0 bases, there was a span of 16 bases.

This rearrangement joins TRBV7-2 to TRBJ2-3; 10 bases match TRBD2. Per germline, CDR1 SGHTA and CDR2 FQGNSA. The CDR3 has 17 residues. The J segment lost 3 bases and the V segment lost 2 bases, leaving 8 bases of the junction unmatched. The CDR3 nucleotides read TGTGCCAGCAGCTTACGTCTAGCGGGAGCAGGGACAGATACGCAGTATTTT. Its translation: CASSLRLAGAGTDTQYF. Variable domain in full (rest from reference TRBV7-2 and TRBJ2-3): GAGVSQSPSNKVTEKGKDVELRCDPISGHTALYWYRQSLGQGLEFLIYFQGNSAPDKSGLPSDRFSAERTGGSVSTLTIQRTQQEDSAVYLCASSLRLAGAGTDTQYFGPGTRLTVL.

This chain connects TRBV27 to TRBJ1-2; 8 bases fit TRBD1. Germline loops: CDR1 MNHEY, CDR2 SMNVEV (reference sequence). The CDR3 has 15 amino acids. V gave up 3 bases and J gave up 6 bases; unmatched junction bases: 9. The CDR3 loop is CASSFLDRGTHGYTF. The CDR3 DNA reads TGTGCCAGCAGTTTCCTAGACAGGGGTACCCATGGCTACACCTTC.

The chain employs TRBV7-6 and TRBJ2-1; 7 nucleotides agree with TRBD2. Germline V gene sequence: CDR1 SGHVS, CDR2 FNYEAQ. There are 14 residues in the CDR3. Trimming removed 4 bases from V and 3 bases from J; junction bases left unmatched: 3. This CDR3 is CASSSRTSYNEQFF. CDR3 bases: TGTGCCAGCAGCTCGAGGACTAGCTACAATGAGCAGTTCTTC.

Concerning this clone: A read error may produce the germline difference seen at one junction end. This sample also contains other DNA sequences that code for the same CDR3. V usage is TRBV28 and J usage is TRBJ2-6, with 9 positions matching TRBD1. The CDR3 sequence is 20 residues long. Germline CDR1 and CDR2: MDHEN and SYDVKM. The CDR3 reads CASSPLRGQGSYSGANVLTF. The CDR3 DNA is TGTGCCAGCAGTCCCCTTCGGGGACAGGGATCTTACTCTGGGGCCAACGTTCTGACTTTC.

This chain links TRBV9 with TRBJ1-3, with a tentative D call TRBD1 (6 bases). V was clipped by 3 bases and J by 1 base, with 11 bases between them. This CDR3 has 15 amino acids. Germline CDR1 is SGDLS and CDR2 is YYNGEE. CDR3 in DNA: TGTGCCAGCAGCGCCACTCAGGGGTCTGGAAACACCATATATTTT. Amino acids: CASSATQGSGNTIYF.

This clone was observed a handful of times. V is TRBV5-6 and J is TRBJ1-1; D is undetermined. Trimming cost V 0 bases and J 3 bases, with 12 bases left between them. The CDR3 has 15 amino acids. CDR1 SGHDT and CDR2 YYEEEE come from the germline V gene. The DNA for the CDR3 is TGTGCCAGCAGCTTGGTAAGTTCGGGAGACACTGAAGCTTTCTTT. This translates into CASSLVSSGDTEAFF.

This clone has more than one count but fewer than ten. The chain recombines TRBV6-1 with TRBJ2-3; possible D gene TRBD1, 6 bases. Deletions cut 6 bases from V and 4 bases from J, with 14 bases between. This CDR3 comprises 14 residues. CDR1 is MNHNS and CDR2 is SASEGT in the germline V gene. CDR3 nucleotide sequence: TGTGCCAGCAGCTATTCGGCAGGGGCAGATACGCAGTATTTT. Translated, it gives CASSYSAGADTQYF.

The chain uses TRBV4-1 and TRBJ1-2; the D gene is possibly TRBD1 (6 bases). V was cut by 1 base and J by 3 bases, with 15 bases left in between. Germline V gene data show CDR1 as MGHRA and CDR2 as YSYEKL. The CDR3 extends over 16 amino acids. The CDR3 DNA sequence: TGCGCCAGCAGCCAAGTAAGGGGGGGCAGGTACTATGGCTACACCTTC. As protein: CASSQVRGGRYYGYTF.